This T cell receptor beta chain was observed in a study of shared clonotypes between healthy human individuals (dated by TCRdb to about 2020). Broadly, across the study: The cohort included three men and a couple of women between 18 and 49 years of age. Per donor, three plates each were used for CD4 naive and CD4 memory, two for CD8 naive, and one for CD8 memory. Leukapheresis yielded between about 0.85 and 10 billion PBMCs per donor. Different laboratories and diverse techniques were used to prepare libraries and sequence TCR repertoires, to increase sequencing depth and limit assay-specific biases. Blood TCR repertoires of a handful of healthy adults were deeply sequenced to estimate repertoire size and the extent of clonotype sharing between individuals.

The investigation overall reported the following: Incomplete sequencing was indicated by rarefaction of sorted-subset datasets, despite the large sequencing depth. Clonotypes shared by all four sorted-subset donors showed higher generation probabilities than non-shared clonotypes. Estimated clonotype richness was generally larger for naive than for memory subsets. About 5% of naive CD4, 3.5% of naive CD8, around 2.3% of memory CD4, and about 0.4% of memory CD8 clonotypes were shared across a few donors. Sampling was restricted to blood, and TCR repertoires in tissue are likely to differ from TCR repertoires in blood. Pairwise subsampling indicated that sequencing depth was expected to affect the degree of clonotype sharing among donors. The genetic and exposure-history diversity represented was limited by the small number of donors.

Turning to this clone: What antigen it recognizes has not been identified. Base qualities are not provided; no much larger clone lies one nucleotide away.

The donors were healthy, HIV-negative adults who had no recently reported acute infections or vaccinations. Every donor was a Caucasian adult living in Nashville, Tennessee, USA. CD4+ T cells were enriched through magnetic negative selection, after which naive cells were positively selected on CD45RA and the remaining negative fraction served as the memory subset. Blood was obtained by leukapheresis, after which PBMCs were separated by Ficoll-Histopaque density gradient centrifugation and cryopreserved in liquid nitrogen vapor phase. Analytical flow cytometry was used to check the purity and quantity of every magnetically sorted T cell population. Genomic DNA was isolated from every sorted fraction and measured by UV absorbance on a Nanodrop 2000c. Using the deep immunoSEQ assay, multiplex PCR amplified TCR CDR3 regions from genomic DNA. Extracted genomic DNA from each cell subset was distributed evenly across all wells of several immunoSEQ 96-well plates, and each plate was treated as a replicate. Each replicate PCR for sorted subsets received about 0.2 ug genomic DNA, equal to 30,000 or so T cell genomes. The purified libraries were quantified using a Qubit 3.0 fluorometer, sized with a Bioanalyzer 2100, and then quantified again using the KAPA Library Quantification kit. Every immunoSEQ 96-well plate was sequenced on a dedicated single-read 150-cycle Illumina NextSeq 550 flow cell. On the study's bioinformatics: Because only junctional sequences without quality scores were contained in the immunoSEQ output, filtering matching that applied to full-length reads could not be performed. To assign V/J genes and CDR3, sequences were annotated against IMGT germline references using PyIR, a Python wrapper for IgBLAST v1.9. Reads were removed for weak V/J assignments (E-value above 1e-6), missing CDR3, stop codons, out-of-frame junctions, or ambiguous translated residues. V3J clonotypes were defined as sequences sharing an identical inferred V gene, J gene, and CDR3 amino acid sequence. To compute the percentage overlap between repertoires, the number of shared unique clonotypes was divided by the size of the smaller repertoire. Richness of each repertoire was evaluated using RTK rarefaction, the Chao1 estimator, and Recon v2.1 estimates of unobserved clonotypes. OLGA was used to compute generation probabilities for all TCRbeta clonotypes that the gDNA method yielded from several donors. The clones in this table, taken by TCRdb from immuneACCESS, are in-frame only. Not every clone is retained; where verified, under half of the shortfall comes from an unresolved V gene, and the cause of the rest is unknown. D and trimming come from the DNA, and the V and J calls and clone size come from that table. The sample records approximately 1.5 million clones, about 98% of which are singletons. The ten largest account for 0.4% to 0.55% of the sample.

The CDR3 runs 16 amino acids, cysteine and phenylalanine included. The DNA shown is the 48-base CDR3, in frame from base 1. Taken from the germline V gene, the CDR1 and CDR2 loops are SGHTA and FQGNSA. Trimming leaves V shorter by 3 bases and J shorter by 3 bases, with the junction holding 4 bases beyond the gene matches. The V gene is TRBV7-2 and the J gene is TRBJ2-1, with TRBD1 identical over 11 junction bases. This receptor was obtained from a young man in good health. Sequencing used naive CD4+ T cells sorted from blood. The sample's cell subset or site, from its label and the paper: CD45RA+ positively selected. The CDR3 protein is CASSLSGTGGYNEQFF. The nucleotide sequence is TGTGCCAGCAGCTTGTCCGGGACAGGGGGCTACAATGAGCAGTTCTTC. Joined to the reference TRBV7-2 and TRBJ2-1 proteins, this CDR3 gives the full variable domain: GAGVSQSPSNKVTEKGKDVELRCDPISGHTALYWYRQSLGQGLEFLIYFQGNSAPDKSGLPSDRFSAERTGGSVSTLTIQRTQQEDSAVYLCASSLSGTGGYNEQFFGPGTRLTVL.